The 5 T cell receptor beta chains below all came from one sample that was sequenced in a study of T cell changes during pregnancy in multiple sclerosis (dated 2019 in TCRdb). The library was prepared using the immunoSEQ multiplex PCR assay. TCRdb stores this immuneACCESS table with in-frame sequences only. Part of the clones is absent; in the studies checked, under half of the shortfall reflects unresolved V genes, and no reason is known for the rest. Within this sample are 64,000 or so clones, with 95% to 97% of them counted one time only. In total, the top ten clones hold roughly 2.4% of the sample. The sample here was CD8+ T cells from peripheral blood mononuclear cells, taken after pregnancy. Receptor source: a female donor with multiple sclerosis, enrolled in a pregnancy study.

The CDR3 spells CASSHTPGGDSMVYTQYF. The DNA for the CDR3 is TGCGCCAGCAGTCATACCCCGGGGGGGGACTCTATGGTATATACGCAGTATTTT. V usage is TRBV23-1 and J usage is TRBJ2-3; TRBD2 matches at 8 bases. TRBV23-1 is classed as an ORF, of uncertain function. V dropped 3 bases and J dropped 7; count of bases not matched to a gene: 18. The CDR3 sequence is 18 residues long.

The chain employs TRBV7-9 and TRBJ2-7, with 7 nucleotides matching TRBD1. Germline lookup yields CDR1 SEHNR and CDR2 FQNEAQ (reference sequence). The V segment lost 5 bases and the J segment 2 bases; nucleotides outside the gene matches: 12. CDR3 size: 16 residues. The CDR3 here is CASSTAQTGMPYEQYF. CDR3 in DNA: TGTGCCAGCAGCACCGCCCAGACAGGGATGCCCTACGAGCAGTACTTC.

The gene calls are TRBV6-4 and TRBJ2-1; 7 bases are shared with TRBD2. The germline gives CDR1 MRHNA, CDR2 SNTAGT. The CDR3 loop spans 15 amino acids. V lost 6 bases and J lost 7; bases outside the gene matches: 12. The DNA of the CDR3 is TGTGCCAGCAGCGAACGTCTGGGGAGGGTTAATGAGCAGTTCTTC. Translated, it gives CASSERLGRVNEQFF.

There are a few counts of this clone. The rearrangement uses TRBV19 and TRBJ1-5; D perhaps matches TRBD1 (6 bases). Germline V gives CDR1 LNHDA, CDR2 SQIVND (reference sequence). The CDR3 sequence is 16 residues long. V lost 6 bases and J 2 bases, leaving 17 bases between the germline ends. The CDR3 region is CASRMGHLGGNQPQHF. In DNA form, the CDR3 reads TGTGCCAGTAGAATGGGACATTTGGGGGGCAATCAGCCCCAGCATTTT.

This rearrangement joins TRBV7-8 to TRBJ2-2; D call uncertain. The V end was cut by 2 bases, the J end by 0 bases, with 4 bases between. Germline assignment: CDR1 SGHVS and CDR2 FQNEAQ. The CDR3 length is 14 residues. CDR3 nucleotides: TGTGCCAGCAGCTTAACAGCGAACACCGGGGAGCTGTTTTTT. The encoded protein is CASSLTANTGELFF.